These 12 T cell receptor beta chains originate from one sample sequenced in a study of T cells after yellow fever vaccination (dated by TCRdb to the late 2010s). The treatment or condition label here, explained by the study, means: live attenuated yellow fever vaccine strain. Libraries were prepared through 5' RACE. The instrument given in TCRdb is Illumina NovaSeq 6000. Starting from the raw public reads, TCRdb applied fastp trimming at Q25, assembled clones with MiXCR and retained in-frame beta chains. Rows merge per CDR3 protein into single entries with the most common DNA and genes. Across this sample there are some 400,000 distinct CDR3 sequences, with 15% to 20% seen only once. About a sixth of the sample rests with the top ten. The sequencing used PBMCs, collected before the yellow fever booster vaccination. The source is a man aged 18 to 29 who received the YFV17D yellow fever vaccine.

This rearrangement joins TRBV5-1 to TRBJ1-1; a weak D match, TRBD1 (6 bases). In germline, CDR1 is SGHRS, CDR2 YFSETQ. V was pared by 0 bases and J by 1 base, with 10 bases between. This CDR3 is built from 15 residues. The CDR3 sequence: CASSLGGPGNTEAFF. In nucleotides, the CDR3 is TGCGCCAGCAGCTTGGGGGGGCCGGGGAACACTGAAGCTTTCTTT.

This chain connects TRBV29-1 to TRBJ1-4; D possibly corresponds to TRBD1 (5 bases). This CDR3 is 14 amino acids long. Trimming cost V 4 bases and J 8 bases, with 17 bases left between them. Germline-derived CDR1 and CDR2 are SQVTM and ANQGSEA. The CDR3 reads CSVGAPGKGEKLFF. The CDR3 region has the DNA TGCAGCGTTGGGGCCCCAGGGAAGGGGGAAAAACTGTTTTTT.

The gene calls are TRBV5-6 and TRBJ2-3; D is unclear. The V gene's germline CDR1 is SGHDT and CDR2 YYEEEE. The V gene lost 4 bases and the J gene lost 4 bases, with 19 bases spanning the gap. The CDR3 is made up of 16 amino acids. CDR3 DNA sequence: TGTGCCAGCAGCACAAGTCCCAACCGCTTAGCAGATACGCAGTATTTT. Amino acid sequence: CASSTSPNRLADTQYF. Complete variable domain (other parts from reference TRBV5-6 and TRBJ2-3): DAGVTQSPTHLIKTRGQQVTLRCSPKSGHDTVSWYQQALGQGPQFIFQYYEEEERQRGNFPDRFSGHQFPNYSSELNVNALLLGDSALYLCASSTSPNRLADTQYFGPGTRLTVL.

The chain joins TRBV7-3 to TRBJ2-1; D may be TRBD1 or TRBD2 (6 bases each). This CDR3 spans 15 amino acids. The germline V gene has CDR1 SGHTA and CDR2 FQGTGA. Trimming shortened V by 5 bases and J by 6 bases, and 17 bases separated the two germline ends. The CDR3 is CASSMRWGAGNEQFF. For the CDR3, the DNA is TGTGCCAGCAGCATGAGGTGGGGGGCAGGCAATGAGCAGTTCTTC.

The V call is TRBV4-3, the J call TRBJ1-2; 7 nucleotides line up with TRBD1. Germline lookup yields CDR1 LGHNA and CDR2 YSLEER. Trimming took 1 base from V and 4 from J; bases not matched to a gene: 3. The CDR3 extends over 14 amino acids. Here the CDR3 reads CASSQARQGYGYTF. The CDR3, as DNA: TGCGCCAGCAGCCAAGCACGACAGGGCTATGGCTACACCTTC.

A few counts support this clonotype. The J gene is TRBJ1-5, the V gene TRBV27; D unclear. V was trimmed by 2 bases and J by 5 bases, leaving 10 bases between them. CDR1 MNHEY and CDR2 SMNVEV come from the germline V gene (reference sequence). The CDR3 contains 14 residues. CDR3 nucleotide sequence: TGTGCCAGCAGTTTAGATTTCCCGGATCAGCCCCAGCATTTT. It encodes CASSLDFPDQPQHF.

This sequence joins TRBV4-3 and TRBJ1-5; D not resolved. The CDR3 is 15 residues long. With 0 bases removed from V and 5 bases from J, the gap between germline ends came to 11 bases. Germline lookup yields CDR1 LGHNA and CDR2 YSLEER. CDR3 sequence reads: CASSQESRRDQPQHF. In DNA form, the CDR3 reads TGCGCCAGCAGCCAAGAAAGCAGGCGGGATCAGCCCCAGCATTTT.

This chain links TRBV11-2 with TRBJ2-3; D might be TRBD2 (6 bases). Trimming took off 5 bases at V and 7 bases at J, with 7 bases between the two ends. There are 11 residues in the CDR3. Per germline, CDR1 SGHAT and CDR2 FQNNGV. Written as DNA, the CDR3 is TGTGCCAGCAGCGGGGACTATACGCAGTATTTT. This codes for CASSGDYTQYF.

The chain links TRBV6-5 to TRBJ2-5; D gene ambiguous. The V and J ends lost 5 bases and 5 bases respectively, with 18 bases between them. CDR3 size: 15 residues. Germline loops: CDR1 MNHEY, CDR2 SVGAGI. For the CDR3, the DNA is TGTGCCAGCAGTCGAAACGGCCTTTTGGGGGAGACCCAGTACTTC. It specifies CASSRNGLLGETQYF.

The CDR3 spells CASSLGRGPSPNEQFF. Written as DNA, the CDR3 is TGTGCCAGCAGTTTAGGGCGGGGCCCTTCTCCCAATGAGCAGTTCTTC. The chain links TRBV27 to TRBJ2-1; weak D call: TRBD2 (6 bases). From germline, CDR1 is MNHEY and CDR2 SMNVEV (reference sequence). This CDR3 has 16 amino acids. Deletions cut 2 bases from V and 6 bases from J, with 17 bases between.

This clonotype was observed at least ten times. The CDR3 DNA reads as TGTGCCAGCAGCCAAGAGATTCGGGGTGCCTACGAGCAGTACGTC. Encoded protein: CASSQEIRGAYEQYV. This chain joins TRBV14 and TRBJ2-7; TRBD2 is a possible D gene (5 bases). Between the trimmed V and J ends, which lost 0 bases and 2 bases, there was a span of 11 bases. CDR3 length: 15 amino acids. Looked up from germline, CDR1 is SGHDN and CDR2 is FVKESK.

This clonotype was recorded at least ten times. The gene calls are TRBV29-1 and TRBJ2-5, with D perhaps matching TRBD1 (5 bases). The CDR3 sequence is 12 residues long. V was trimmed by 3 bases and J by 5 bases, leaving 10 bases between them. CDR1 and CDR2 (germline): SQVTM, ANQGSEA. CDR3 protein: CSVDAGRETQYF. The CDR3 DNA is TGCAGCGTTGACGCAGGGCGGGAGACCCAGTACTTC. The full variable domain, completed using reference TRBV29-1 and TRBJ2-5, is SAVISQKPSRDICQRGTSLTIQCQVDSQVTMMFWYRQQPGQSLTLIATANQGSEATYESGFVIDKFPISRPNLTFSTLTVSNMSPEDSSIYLCSVDAGRETQYFGPGTRLLVL.